This T cell receptor (beta chain) is from a study of blood T cells in healthy people across ages (dated by TCRdb to about 2015). Regarding the research as a whole: In model experiments, template switching captured roughly one uniquely barcoded TCR beta cDNA molecule for every two T cells. The study measured age-related changes in TCR beta repertoire diversity using deep sequencing normalized with unique cDNA molecular identifiers. The donors were split into four age groups: young (average around 15 years), middle-aged (39), aged (over 55) and long-lived (over 80). To avoid experimental bias, donors of different ages were distributed randomly across sequencing lanes. The study analyzed two additional independent replicas of 1 million unique cDNA reads from the same blood draw for two donors, one aged 18 to 29 and one aged 80 or older.

Libraries came from 5' RACE. Data came from an Illumina HiSeq 2500. The second PCR ran for roughly 7 to 12 cycles and used a J-beta primer mix along with a sample-barcoded 5' primer. Each TCR beta cDNA molecule received a unique molecular identifier from a template-switch 5' adaptor carrying 12 random nucleotides. At least 2.5 million CDR3-containing paired-end reads were obtained from each sample. First-strand cDNA synthesis was performed from all RNA using the Mint cDNA synthesis kit, with priming by a TRBC-specific oligonucleotide. After uracil-DNA glycosylase treatment, a first 18-cycle PCR used universal primers M1SS and BC2_uni_R on all cDNA. The original methods were these. Normalization of each sample was performed by random selection of 1 million high-quality reads, each carrying a distinct molecular identifier. Instead of being binned into consensus sequences, reads with shared molecular identifiers were discarded. MiTCR, with a Q25 quality threshold and the strictest error-elimination algorithm, was used for CDR3 identification, clonotype clustering and error correction. A nonparametric unseen species model with Euler transformation was used to estimate a lower bound on total TCR beta diversity. In TCRdb, the public reads were trimmed at Q25 with fastp and aligned with MiXCR, with productive beta chains retained. Records with the same CDR3 protein are collapsed into one entry carrying the most frequent genes and DNA. The V and J calls and clone size come from TCRdb's table, not from the authors' own analysis. This sample is represented by about 1,400,000 distinct CDR3 sequences; roughly 40% of them were singletons. 7.9% of the sample belongs to the ten largest clones.

Based on the germline V gene (reference sequence), the CDR1 and CDR2 sequences are DFQATT and SNEGSKA. Inclusive of the bounding cysteine and phenylalanine, the CDR3 is 12 residues long. Kept here is only the CDR3 DNA, which spans 36 bases and is read in frame from base 1. The V end loses 7 bases and the J end loses 3 bases, and a stretch of 13 bases separates them. Overall study results and their limits: Compared with the aged group, the long-lived group had more naive CD4+ T cells, fewer expanded clones and increased TCR diversity, a pattern suggesting age selection. A strong correlation was found between observed TCR beta diversity and the percentage of naive T cells measured by flow cytometry. Estimates of total diversity based on one million sequenced T cells were regarded as lower bounds and as underestimates. Observed TCR beta diversity per million T cells fell roughly linearly with age, and a significant reduction was already apparent by age around 40. Because donor CMV infection status was unknown, age-related changes in expanded clonotypes were potentially confounded. Since profiling was done on bulk unsorted PBMCs, naive and antigen-experienced compartments could not be conclusively compared.

Systemically healthy Caucasian individuals from Russia, 35 to 50 in total and aged about 6 to 95 years, were included as donors. Ten milliliters of peripheral blood were drawn from each donor into EDTA-treated Vacutainer tubes. Ficoll-Paque density-gradient centrifugation was used to isolate PBMCs, with at least 7 million per sample. Total RNA was extracted from PBMCs with Trizol reagent, with at least 6 micrograms obtained per sample. For every donor, an aliquot of PBMCs went through flow cytometry to measure the percentages of naive CD45RAhigh/CD27high T cells. In its sample, this clonotype was seen a few times. It lacks a known antigen. No much larger clonotype is one base removed from it; base qualities were not supplied.

The receptor's source is a woman in her late teens or twenties in good health. This chain joins TRBV20-1 to TRBJ2-7; the D gene could be TRBD1 or TRBD2, each one agreeing over 5 bases. Sequencing was carried out using blood. The DNA is TGCAGTGTCCCGGGACGCCGCTACGAGCAGTACTTC. This translates into CSVPGRRYEQYF.